The rows below give T cell receptor beta chains drawn from one sample of a study of blood T cell repertoires in COVID-19. The protocol was immunoSEQ multiplex PCR, while the TCRdb copy is restricted to in-frame clones and leaves out a portion. The sample has a few hundred thousand clones, approximately 87% seen once. The sequencing sample was made of PBMCs or T cells enriched from blood (not recorded which). The receptor set was obtained from a middle-aged woman who had recovered from COVID-19. Each CDR3 is given with its conserved first and last residue. D genes are given only for firm matches. Expanded clones get a size class; other rows say once, few or many, or leave the size out.

j_call | clone_size | v_call | d_call | cdr3_aa | cdr3_nt
TRBJ2-1 | - | TRBV7-9 | TRBD2 | CASSPRTSVYEQFF | TGTGCCAGCAGCCCCCGGACTAGCGTCTATGAGCAGTTCTTC
TRBJ1-1 | - | TRBV5-1 | - | CASSLGVNTEAFF | TGCGCCAGCAGCTTGGGAGTAAACACTGAAGCTTTCTTT
TRBJ2-3 | - | TRBV12-3/TRBV12-4 | TRBD2 | CASSLTSVTQYF | TGTGCCAGCAGCCTCACTAGCGTTACGCAGTATTTT
TRBJ1-3 | - | TRBV3-1/TRBV3-2 | - | CASSQPPTGYSGNTIYF | TGTGCCAGCAGCCAACCACCAACGGGGTACTCTGGAAACACCATATATTTT
TRBJ2-1 | - | TRBV24-1 | TRBD1 | CATSGTGRDNEQFF | TGTGCCACCAGTGGGACAGGTCGGGACAATGAGCAGTTCTTC
TRBJ2-5 | - | TRBV7-2 | TRBD2 | CASRKPIAGQETQYF | TGTGCCAGCAGGAAGCCTATAGCGGGCCAAGAGACCCAGTACTTC
TRBJ2-1 | - | TRBV4-3 | - | CASSQPGDEQFF | TGCGCCAGCAGCCAACCAGGCGATGAGCAGTTCTTC
TRBJ2-5 | - | TRBV27 | TRBD2 | CASSNGLAGGLETQYF | TGTGCCAGCAGTAACGGACTAGCGGGGGGATTAGAGACCCAGTACTTC
TRBJ2-7 | - | TRBV19 | - | CASSISRDCRPYEQYF | TGTGCCAGTAGTATATCTCGGGACTGTCGCCCCTACGAGCAGTACTTC
TRBJ1-1 | - | TRBV19 | TRBD1 | CASSPRRTGNTEAFF | TGTGCCAGTAGTCCCCGCCGGACAGGGAACACTGAAGCTTTCTTT
TRBJ1-3 | - | TRBV5-4 | TRBD1 | CASSLGQGVSGNTIYF | TGTGCCAGCAGCCTAGGACAGGGAGTGTCTGGAAACACCATATATTTT
TRBJ2-5 | - | TRBV3-1/TRBV3-2 | TRBD2 | CASSQDRGGLKKETQYF | TGTGCCAGCAGCCAAGATCGGGGGGGACTAAAAAAAGAGACCCAGTACTTC
TRBJ1-2 | - | TRBV27 | TRBD1 | CASKMDRAIDYGYTF | TGTGCCAGCAAGATGGACAGGGCAATTGACTATGGCTACACCTTC
TRBJ1-1 | - | TRBV27 | TRBD1 | CASAINRGTEAFF | TGTGCCAGCGCCATAAACAGGGGCACTGAAGCTTTCTTT
TRBJ1-1 | - | TRBV5-6 | - | CASSYQGGENTEAFF | TGTGCCAGCAGCTACCAGGGCGGAGAGAACACTGAAGCTTTCTTT
TRBJ2-1 | - | TRBV13 | TRBD2 | CASSLAGLAVLGEQFF | TGTGCCAGCAGCTTAGCCGGACTAGCGGTCTTGGGTGAGCAGTTCTTC
TRBJ2-7 | once | TRBV9 | TRBD1 | CASSALSGGEQYF | TGTGCCAGCAGCGCGCTATCAGGGGGCGAGCAGTACTTC
TRBJ2-1 | - | TRBV27 | - | CASSPYREGSKNEQFF | TGTGCCAGCAGTCCTTACAGGGAGGGGAGTAAGAATGAGCAGTTCTTC